This T cell receptor (beta chain) derives from a study of immune cell composition in non-small cell lung cancer. The V gene lost 5 bases and the J gene lost 5 bases, with 15 bases spanning the gap. There are 14 residues in the CDR3. Germline CDR1 and CDR2: SNHLY and FYNNEI. Generated by immunoSEQ multiplex PCR, the TCRdb table keeps only in-frame clones and is missing some. In the table there are 14,000 to 15,000 clones, 69% of which are singletons. The material sequenced was lung tumor tissue. The TCR sequence derives from a human donor with non-small cell lung cancer. This chain connects TRBV2 to TRBJ2-5, with D perhaps matching TRBD2 (6 bases). The CDR3, as DNA: TGTGCCAGCAGTTTGAACCGGGACTCCGAGACCCAGTACTTC. Translating gives CASSLNRDSETQYF.